One and the same sample provided the 7 T cell receptor beta chains below, sequenced in a study of CXCR3-negative and CXCR3-positive naive CD8 T cells. Their antigens are not known. Study-wide findings and caveats: Naive cells with CXCR3 showed TRB CDR3s that were more hydrophobic than those in CXCR3-negative naive cells.

Researchers prepared the TRB cDNA libraries using 5' RACE with UMI labels. From its re-call of the 5' RACE reads, TCRdb lists each CDR3 protein once, without DNA. The table counts under 150,000 distinct CDR3 sequences; approximately 0.28% lies in the top ten. Sequencing was carried out using naive CXCR3+ CD8+ T cells from blood. Subset described: CD45RO-CCR7+CD27+CD95- naive CD8+ T cells expressing CXCR3 (TNR3+). These receptors were taken from a human donor in good health. Some clones in this sample may be carry-over from other donors' samples.

The rearrangement uses TRBV27 and TRBJ2-7. From germline, CDR1 is MNHEY and CDR2 SMNVEV (reference sequence). CDR3 size: 15 residues. CDR3 loop: CASSSQDGSSYEQYF.

V is TRBV7-9 and J is TRBJ2-7; without DNA, the TCRdb call of TRBD1 cannot be checked. Germline values: CDR1 SEHNR, CDR2 FQNEAQ (reference sequence). The CDR3 is 16 residues long. The CDR3 sequence is CASSLGGPASSYEQYF.

J is TRBJ2-5 and V is TRBV3-1; TCRdb selects TRBD2, and the lack of DNA leaves this call unchecked. The germline V gene encodes CDR1 LGHDT and CDR2 YNNKEL (reference sequence). The CDR3 sequence is 15 residues long. CDR3 region: CASSQVSGGAETQYF.

The chain couples TRBV4-3 to TRBJ2-1; there is no DNA to check the TCRdb D call of TRBD2. The germline V gene encodes CDR1 LGHNA and CDR2 YSLEER. The CDR3 is made up of 15 amino acids. The CDR3 sequence: CASSPRMTSFGEQFF.

The chain has TRBV7-2 and TRBJ2-1. In germline, CDR1 is SGHTA, CDR2 FQGNSA. This CDR3 is 15 amino acids long. CDR3: CASSPMIISYNEQFF.

The chain links TRBV6-6 to TRBJ1-5; TCRdb outputs TRBD1, but without DNA this stays unchecked. From germline, CDR1 is MNHNY and CDR2 SVGAGI (reference sequence). The CDR3 spans 18 residues. The CDR3 spells CASSYGPRAGGINQPQHF.

The V and J genes are TRBV18 and TRBJ1-1; the TCRdb call, TRBD1, lacks DNA for checking. This CDR3 has 14 amino acids. The V gene's germline CDR1 is KGHSH and CDR2 LQKENI. The chain's CDR3 is CASSLRDRVTEAFF.